Sequencing of this TCR beta chain was carried out in a study of shared clonotypes between healthy human individuals. Overall study findings and caveats: Rarefaction demonstrated incomplete sorted-subset sequencing despite large depth.

About this clone: What it binds is unknown.

CDR3 length: 14 amino acids. V was clipped by 0 bases and J by 5 bases, with 12 bases between them. Germline CDR1 and CDR2: SGDLS and YYNGEE. Naive CD8 populations comprised CD45RO-negative cells positively selected for CCR7, excluding terminally differentiated effector memory CD45RA+ cells. Each sample came from a Caucasian adult donor living in Nashville, Tennessee. Clones were sequenced by immunoSEQ multiplex PCR, and TCRdb holds only the in-frame ones, with some missing. The table includes 1.5 million to 2.5 million clones, approximately 95% detected once. The sequence came from a man between 18 and 29 years old in good health. What was sequenced was naive CD8+ T cells sorted from blood. The chain employs TRBV9 and TRBJ2-7, with D hard to call. DNA for the CDR3: TGTGCCAGCAGCGTAGGGAACCCTTTGGACGAGCAGTACTTC. Translation gives CASSVGNPLDEQYF.